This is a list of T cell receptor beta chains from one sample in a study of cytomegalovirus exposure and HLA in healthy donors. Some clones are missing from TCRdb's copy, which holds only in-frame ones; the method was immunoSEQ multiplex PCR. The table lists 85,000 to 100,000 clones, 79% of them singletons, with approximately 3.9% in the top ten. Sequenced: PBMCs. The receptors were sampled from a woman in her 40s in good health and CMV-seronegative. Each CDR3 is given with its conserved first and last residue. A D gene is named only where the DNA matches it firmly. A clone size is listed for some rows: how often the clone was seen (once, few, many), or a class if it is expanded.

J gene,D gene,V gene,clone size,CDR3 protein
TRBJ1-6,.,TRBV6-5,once,CASRTLRRGPLHF
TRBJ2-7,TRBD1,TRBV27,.,CASGRPGQGTYEQYF
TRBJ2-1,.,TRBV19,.,CASSMQGTRNEQFF
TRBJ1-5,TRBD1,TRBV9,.,CASSESRGVNQPQHF
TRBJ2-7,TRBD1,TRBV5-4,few,CASRGDRGSREQYF
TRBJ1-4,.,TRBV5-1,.,CASSLAGATNEKLFF
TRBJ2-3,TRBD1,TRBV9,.,CASSPRQGPSTDTQYF
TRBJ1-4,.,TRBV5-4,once,CASSWGERTEKLFF
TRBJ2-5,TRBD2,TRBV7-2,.,CASSRTRGFQETQYF
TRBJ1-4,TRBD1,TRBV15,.,CATSRVGRQGAEKFF
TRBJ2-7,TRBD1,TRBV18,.,CASSPPGTGELGQYF
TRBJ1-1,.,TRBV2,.,CASTPALRGNTEAFF
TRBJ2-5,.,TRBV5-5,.,CASSFPGTETQYF
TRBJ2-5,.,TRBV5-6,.,CASSPRGSETQYF
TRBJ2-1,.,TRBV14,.,CASSQRGYNEQFF
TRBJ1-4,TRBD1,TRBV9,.,CASSVRDSEKLFF
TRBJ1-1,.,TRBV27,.,CASSLSRGDQAEEAFF
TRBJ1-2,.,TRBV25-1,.,CARPMGRNPYGYTF
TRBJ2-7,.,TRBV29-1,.,CSVEDFTLRQQYF
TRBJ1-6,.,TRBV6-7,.,CARDRNYNSPLHF
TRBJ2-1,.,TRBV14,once,CASSRANGVNEQFF
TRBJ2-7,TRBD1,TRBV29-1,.,CSIGQGAYEQYF
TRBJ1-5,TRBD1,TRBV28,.,CASSPPTGTASTPQHF
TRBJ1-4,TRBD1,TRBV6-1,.,CASSEAGQGAKLFF
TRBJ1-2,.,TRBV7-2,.,CASTTWEGVGYTF
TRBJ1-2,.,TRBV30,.,CAWSGPGVRYTF
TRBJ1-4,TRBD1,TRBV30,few,CAWSVRQGGEKLFF
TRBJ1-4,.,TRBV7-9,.,CASSDTGLTNEKLFF
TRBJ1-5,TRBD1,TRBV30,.,CACRGQLNQPQHF
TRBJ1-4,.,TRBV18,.,CASSPPNREPGEKLFF
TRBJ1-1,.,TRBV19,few,CASSIEPGLVDTEAFF
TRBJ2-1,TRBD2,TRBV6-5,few,CASSLGTSDYNEQFF
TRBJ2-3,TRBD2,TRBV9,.,CASSAEGTSIKGTQYF
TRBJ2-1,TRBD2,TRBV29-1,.,CSVPTSGGVGGEQFF
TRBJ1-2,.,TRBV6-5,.,CASTLQGNGYTF
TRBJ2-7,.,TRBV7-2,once,CASSLRPGQYTYEQYF
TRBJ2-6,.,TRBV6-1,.,CASSGYTGANVLTF
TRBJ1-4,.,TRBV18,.,CASSPPSRGEGEKLFF
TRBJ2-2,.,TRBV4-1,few,CASSQRGRQGRAGELFF
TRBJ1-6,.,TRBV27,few,CASSFRQSPGVHSPLHF
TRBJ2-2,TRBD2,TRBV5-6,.,CASSLAGRALNTGELFF
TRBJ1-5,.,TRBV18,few,CASSETTGNQPQHF
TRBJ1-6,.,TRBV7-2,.,CASSLQGSGSPLHF
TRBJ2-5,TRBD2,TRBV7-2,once,CASSSSKRGGIETQYF
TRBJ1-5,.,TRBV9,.,CASSEGVYSNQPQHF
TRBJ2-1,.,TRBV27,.,CASSLSRVFGNEQFF
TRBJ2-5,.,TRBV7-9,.,CAGASQELAQYF
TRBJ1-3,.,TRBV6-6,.,CASNNGGSGNTIYF
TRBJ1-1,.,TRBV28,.,CASSAASTEAFF
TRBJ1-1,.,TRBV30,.,CAWRLDSALQAFF
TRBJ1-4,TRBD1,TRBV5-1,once,CASTPTGVGEKLFF
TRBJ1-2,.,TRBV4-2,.,CASSQENPTYGYTF
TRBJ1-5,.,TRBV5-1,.,CASSPTGRGGQPQHF
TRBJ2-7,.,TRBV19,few,CASTAGTPGSYEQYF
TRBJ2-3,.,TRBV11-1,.,CASSPHRELTDTQYF